This TCR beta chain was identified in a study of blood T cell repertoires in COVID-19. Study-level background: The origin of the acute and convalescent COVID-19 samples was the United States, Italy and Spain.

Generated by immunoSEQ multiplex PCR, the TCRdb table keeps only in-frame clones and is missing some. The sample records roughly 330,000 clones, around 87% being singletons. Recruitment covered under 25 US areas and drew participants whose ages spanned about 18 to 100 years. Researchers sorted participants into cohorts using their self-reported clinical history. With V trimmed by 2 bases and J by 1 base, 5 bases remained unmatched. This CDR3 contains 16 residues. Germline V gives CDR1 SGHVS, CDR2 FQNEAQ. This chain connects TRBV7-8 to TRBJ1-5; 7 nucleotides align to TRBD1. This clonotype originated in a woman younger than 45 who had recovered from COVID-19. Sequenced input: PBMCs or T cells enriched from blood (not recorded which). Here the CDR3 reads CASSLLHRGSNQPQHF. In DNA, the CDR3 is TGTGCCAGCAGCTTATTGCACAGGGGCAGCAATCAGCCCCAGCATTTT.